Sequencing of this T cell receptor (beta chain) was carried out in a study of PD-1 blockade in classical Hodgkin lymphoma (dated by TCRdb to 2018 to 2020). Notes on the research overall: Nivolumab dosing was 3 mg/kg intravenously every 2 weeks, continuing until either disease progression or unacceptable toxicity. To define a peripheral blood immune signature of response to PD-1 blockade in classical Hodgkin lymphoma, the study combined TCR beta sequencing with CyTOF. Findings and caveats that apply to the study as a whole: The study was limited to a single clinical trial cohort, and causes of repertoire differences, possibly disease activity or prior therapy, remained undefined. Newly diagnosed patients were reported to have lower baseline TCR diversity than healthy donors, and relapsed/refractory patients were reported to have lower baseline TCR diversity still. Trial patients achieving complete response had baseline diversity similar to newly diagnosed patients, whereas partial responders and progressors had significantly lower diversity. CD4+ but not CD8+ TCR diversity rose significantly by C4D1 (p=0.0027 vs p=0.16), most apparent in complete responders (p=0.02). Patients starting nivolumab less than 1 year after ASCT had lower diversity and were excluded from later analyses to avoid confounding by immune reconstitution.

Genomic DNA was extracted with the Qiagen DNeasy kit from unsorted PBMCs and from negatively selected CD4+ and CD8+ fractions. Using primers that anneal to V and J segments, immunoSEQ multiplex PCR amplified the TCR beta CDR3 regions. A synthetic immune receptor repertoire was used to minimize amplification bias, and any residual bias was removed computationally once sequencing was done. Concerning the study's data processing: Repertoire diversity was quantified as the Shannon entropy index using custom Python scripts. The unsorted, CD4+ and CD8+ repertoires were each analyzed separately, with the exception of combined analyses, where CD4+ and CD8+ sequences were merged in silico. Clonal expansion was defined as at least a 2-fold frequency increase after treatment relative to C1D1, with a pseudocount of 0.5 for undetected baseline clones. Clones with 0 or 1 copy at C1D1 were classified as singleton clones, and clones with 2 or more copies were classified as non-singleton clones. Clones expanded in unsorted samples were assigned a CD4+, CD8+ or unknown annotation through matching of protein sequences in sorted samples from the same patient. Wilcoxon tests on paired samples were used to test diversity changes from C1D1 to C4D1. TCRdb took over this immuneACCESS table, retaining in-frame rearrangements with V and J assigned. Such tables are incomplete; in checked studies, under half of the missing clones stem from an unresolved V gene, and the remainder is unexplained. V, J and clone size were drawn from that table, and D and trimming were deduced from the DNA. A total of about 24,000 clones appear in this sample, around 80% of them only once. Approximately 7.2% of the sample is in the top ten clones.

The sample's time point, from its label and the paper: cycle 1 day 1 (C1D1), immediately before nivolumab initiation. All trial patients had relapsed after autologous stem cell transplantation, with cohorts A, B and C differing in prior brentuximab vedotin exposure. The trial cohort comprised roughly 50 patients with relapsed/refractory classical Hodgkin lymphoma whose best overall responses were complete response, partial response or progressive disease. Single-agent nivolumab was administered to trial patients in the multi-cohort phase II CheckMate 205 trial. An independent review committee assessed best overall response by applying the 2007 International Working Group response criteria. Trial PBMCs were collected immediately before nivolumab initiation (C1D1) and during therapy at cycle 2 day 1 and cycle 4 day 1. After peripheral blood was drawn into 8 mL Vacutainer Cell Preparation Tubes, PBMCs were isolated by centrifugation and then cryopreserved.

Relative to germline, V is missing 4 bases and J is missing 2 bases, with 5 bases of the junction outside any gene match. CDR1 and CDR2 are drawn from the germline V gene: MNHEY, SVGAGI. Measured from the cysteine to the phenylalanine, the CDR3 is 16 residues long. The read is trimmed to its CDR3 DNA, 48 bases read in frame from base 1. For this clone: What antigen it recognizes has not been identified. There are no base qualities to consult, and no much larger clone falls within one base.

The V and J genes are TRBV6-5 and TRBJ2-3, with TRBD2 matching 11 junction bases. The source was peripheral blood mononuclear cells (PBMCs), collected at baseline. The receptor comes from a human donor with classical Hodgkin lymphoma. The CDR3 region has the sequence CASSLRTSGYTDTQYF. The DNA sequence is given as TGTGCCAGCAGTTTACGGACTAGCGGGTACACAGATACGCAGTATTTT.